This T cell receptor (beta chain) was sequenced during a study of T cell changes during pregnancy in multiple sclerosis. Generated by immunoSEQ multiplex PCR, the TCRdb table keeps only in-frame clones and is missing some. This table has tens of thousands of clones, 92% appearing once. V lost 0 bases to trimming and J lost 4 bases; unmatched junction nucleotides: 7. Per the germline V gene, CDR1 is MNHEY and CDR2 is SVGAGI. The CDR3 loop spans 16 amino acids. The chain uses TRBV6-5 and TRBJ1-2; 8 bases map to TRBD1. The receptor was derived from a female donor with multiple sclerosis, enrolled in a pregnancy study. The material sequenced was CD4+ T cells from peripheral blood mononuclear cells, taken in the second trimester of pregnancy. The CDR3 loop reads CASSYSGQGGSYGYTF. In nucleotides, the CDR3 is TGTGCCAGCAGTTACTCCGGACAGGGTGGTTCCTATGGCTACACCTTC.